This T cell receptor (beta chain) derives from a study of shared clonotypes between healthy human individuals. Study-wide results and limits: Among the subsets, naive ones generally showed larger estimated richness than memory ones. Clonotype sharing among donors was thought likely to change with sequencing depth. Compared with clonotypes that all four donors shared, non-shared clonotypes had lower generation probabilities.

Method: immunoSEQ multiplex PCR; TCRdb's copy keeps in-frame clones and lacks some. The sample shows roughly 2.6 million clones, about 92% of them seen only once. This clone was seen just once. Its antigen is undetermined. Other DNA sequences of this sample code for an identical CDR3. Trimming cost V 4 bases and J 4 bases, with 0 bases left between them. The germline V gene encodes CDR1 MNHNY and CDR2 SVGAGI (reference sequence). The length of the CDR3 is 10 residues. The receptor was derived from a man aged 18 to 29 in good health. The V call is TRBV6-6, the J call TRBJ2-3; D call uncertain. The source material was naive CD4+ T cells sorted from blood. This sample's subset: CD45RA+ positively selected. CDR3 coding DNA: TGTGCCAGCAGTTCAGATACGCAGTATTTT. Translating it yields CASSSDTQYF.